What follows describes a single T cell receptor (beta chain). This record belongs to a study of early T cells in non-severe SARS-CoV-2 infection. Each CDR3 protein is one row after TCRdb ran MiXCR on the 5' RACE reads. This sample has about 34,000 distinct CDR3 sequences, with roughly 7.1% found just once. There are 14 residues in the CDR3. J gave up 12 bases and V 6 bases, and 7 bases lay outside the gene matches. Germline CDR1 is LGHNT and CDR2 is FRNRAP. This clonotype was sampled from an adult who was a healthcare worker with PCR-confirmed SARS-CoV-2 infection or an uninfected control (not recorded which). The input for sequencing was whole blood, taken at baseline. The chain uses TRBV12-5 and TRBJ1-6; 11 bases line up with TRBD1. CDR3 in DNA: TGTGCTAGTGGACTTGGGACAGGGGGTTTACCCCTCCACTTT. Translation gives CASGLGTGGLPLHF. The whole variable domain, remainder taken from reference TRBV12-5 and TRBJ1-6, is DARVTQTPRHKVTEMGQEVTMRCQPILGHNTVFWYRQTMMQGLELLAYFRNRAPLDDSGMPKDRFSAEMPDATLATLKIQPSEPRDSAVYFCASGLGTGGLPLHFGNGTRLTVT.